This T cell receptor (beta chain) comes out of a study of metastatic and nonmetastatic thyroid tumors (dated by TCRdb to about 2020). A note on the overall study: For patients with malignant and with benign thyroid disease, the researchers compared repertoires between peripheral blood samples and tumor or nodule tissue samples. Overall results and qualifications from the work: TCR beta diversity was reported as significantly higher in malignant tumors than in benign nodules, in both blood and tumor samples.

Receptor amplification or capture employed PCR. The instrument was an Illumina HiSeq 4000. The TCR beta-chain CDR3 region of each patient was profiled by high-throughput sequencing. The paper's data handling went like this. A classifier to discriminate distant-metastatic papillary thyroid cancer patients was built from CDR3 differences across clinicopathological groups. The Shannon index was used to assess repertoire diversity, and the Morisita-Horn index was used to assess tumor-blood repertoire similarity. The public reads were quality trimmed at Q25 with fastp and then assembled into clones with MiXCR by TCRdb, keeping productive beta chains. The V and J calls follow TCRdb's processing rather than the paper's. The sample table holds 25,000 to 30,000 clones, of which about 24% were seen once. The ten most abundant clones make up 14% to 15% of the sample. Reading from cysteine to phenylalanine, the CDR3 counts 14 amino acids. Of all the DNA, just the CDR3 is kept, 42 bases in frame from base 1. The germline V gene encodes CDR1 LGHNA and CDR2 YSLEER. The junction shows trimming of 1 base on V and 4 bases on J, plus 10 bases between the germline ends.

The table lists this clone with many counts. What this receptor recognizes is not known. Base qualities were left out, and no much larger clone turns up one base away. None of the patients had been given any treatment before thyroid surgery. Patient clinical samples collected from the early 2010s to the late 2010s were retrospectively analysed using T-cell receptor beta sequencing. This TCR derives from a female donor with papillary thyroid cancer or a benign thyroid nodule (not recorded which). Some clones in this sample may be carry-over from other donors' samples. Sequencing was done on a sample of blood. The chain is made from TRBV4-3 and TRBJ1-2; matching of 5 bases hints at TRBD1 as the D gene. The nucleotide sequence is TGCGCCAGCAGCCAAGGGGGCGGACCCTATGGCTACACCTTC. Its protein is CASSQGGGPYGYTF.